This is a list of T cell receptor beta chains from one sample in a study of shared clonotypes between healthy human individuals. Only in-frame clones appear in the TCRdb table, and some are missing; sequencing was by immunoSEQ multiplex PCR. The repertoire holds 1.5 million to 2.5 million clones, with about 95% as singletons. Sequenced input: naive CD8+ T cells sorted from blood. The receptors were sampled from a man aged 18 to 29 in good health. The CDR3 runs from the conserved cysteine through the conserved F or W. Each record gives: clone size, J gene, V gene, D gene, CDR3 protein, CDR3 DNA. A D gene is named only where the DNA matches it firmly. A clone size is listed for some rows: how often the clone was seen (once, few, many), or a class if it is expanded.

size: -
J: TRBJ1-2
V: TRBV5-4
D: -
CDR3: CASSHSSSDANYGYTF
DNA: TGTGCCAGCAGCCACTCCTCTTCGGACGCTAACTATGGCTACACCTTC

size: -
J: TRBJ1-6
V: TRBV25-1
D: -
CDR3: CASSLTGSWSPLHF
DNA: TGTGCCAGCAGTCTTACAGGGTCGTGGTCACCCCTCCACTTT

size: -
J: TRBJ1-6
V: TRBV6-1
D: -
CDR3: CASSEEVMRNSPLHF
DNA: TGTGCCAGCAGTGAAGAGGTTATGCGGAATTCACCCCTCCACTTT

size: -
J: TRBJ2-7
V: TRBV12-5
D: TRBD2
CDR3: CASGSVAGAGFEQYF
DNA: TGTGCTAGTGGTTCAGTAGCGGGAGCAGGTTTCGAGCAGTACTTC

size: once
J: TRBJ1-2
V: TRBV5-4
D: -
CDR3: CATSGPATVYGYTF
DNA: TGTGCCACCTCAGGGCCTGCAACGGTCTATGGCTACACCTTC

size: -
J: TRBJ2-7
V: TRBV4-1
D: -
CDR3: CASSHGSGGDEQYF
DNA: TGCGCCAGCAGCCACGGGTCTGGAGGGGACGAGCAGTACTTC

size: -
J: TRBJ2-3
V: TRBV10-3
D: TRBD2
CDR3: CAINGGSLRHSSTDTQYF
DNA: TGTGCCATCAACGGGGGGAGTTTAAGACATTCTAGCACAGATACGCAGTATTTT

size: -
J: TRBJ1-1
V: TRBV4-1
D: TRBD1
CDR3: CASSLADRPNTEAFF
DNA: TGCGCCAGCAGCCTAGCGGACAGGCCGAACACTGAAGCTTTCTTT

size: -
J: TRBJ2-7
V: TRBV30
D: -
CDR3: CAWSKDSQAYEQYF
DNA: TGTGCCTGGAGTAAAGATTCACAGGCCTACGAGCAGTACTTC

size: -
J: TRBJ2-5
V: TRBV5-4
D: TRBD1
CDR3: CASSSATGKNF
DNA: TGTGCCAGCAGCTCCGCGACAGGGAAGAACTTC

size: -
J: TRBJ2-7
V: TRBV9
D: -
CDR3: CASSEVVLSYEQYF
DNA: TGTGCCAGCAGCGAGGTAGTACTATCCTACGAGCAGTACTTC

size: -
J: TRBJ2-1
V: TRBV27
D: -
CDR3: CASSLSPNNEQFF
DNA: TGTGCCAGCAGTTTATCCCCTAACAATGAGCAGTTCTTC

size: once
J: TRBJ2-7
V: TRBV4-1
D: -
CDR3: CASSLQPTYEQYF
DNA: TGCGCCAGCAGCTTGCAGCCCACCTACGAGCAGTACTTC

size: -
J: TRBJ2-1
V: TRBV30
D: TRBD2
CDR3: CAWSLLSGGLDEQFF
DNA: TGTGCCTGGAGTCTGCTTAGCGGGGGGTTGGATGAGCAGTTCTTC

size: -
J: TRBJ2-7
V: TRBV5-6
D: -
CDR3: CASSLGQTYSFPYEQYF
DNA: TGTGCCAGCAGCTTGGGACAGACTTACAGTTTCCCCTACGAGCAGTACTTC

size: -
J: TRBJ2-7
V: TRBV6-1
D: -
CDR3: CASSEWSGSHEQYF
DNA: TGTGCCAGCAGTGAATGGTCAGGGTCCCACGAGCAGTACTTC

size: -
J: TRBJ2-7
V: TRBV28
D: -
CDR3: CASSFGKGTKVYEQYF
DNA: TGTGCCAGCAGTTTTGGTAAAGGGACCAAGGTCTACGAGCAGTACTTC

size: -
J: TRBJ1-5
V: TRBV5-5
D: -
CDR3: CASSLGQVDNQPQHF
DNA: TGTGCCAGCAGCTTGGGACAGGTAGACAATCAGCCCCAGCATTTT

size: -
J: TRBJ2-1
V: TRBV10-1
D: -
CDR3: CASSESVLPNNEQFF
DNA: TGCGCCAGCAGTGAGTCAGTACTCCCAAACAATGAGCAGTTCTTC

size: -
J: TRBJ2-1
V: TRBV29-1
D: TRBD2
CDR3: CSVDTASGRARDEQFF
DNA: TGCAGCGTTGACACGGCTAGCGGGAGGGCCAGAGATGAGCAGTTCTTC

size: -
J: TRBJ2-1
V: TRBV7-9
D: TRBD1
CDR3: CASRPRPGQSYYNEQFF
DNA: TGTGCCAGCAGGCCCCGACCGGGACAGTCTTACTACAATGAGCAGTTCTTC

size: once
J: TRBJ2-5
V: TRBV27
D: -
CDR3: CASSLTGLLETQYF
DNA: TGTGCCAGCAGTTTAACGGGACTTCTAGAGACCCAGTACTTC

size: -
J: TRBJ2-2
V: TRBV19
D: TRBD2
CDR3: CASSTTSAGTGELFF
DNA: TGTGCCAGTAGTACAACTAGCGCTGGCACCGGGGAGCTGTTTTTT

size: -
J: TRBJ2-7
V: TRBV5-3
D: -
CDR3: CARSPPGGQAEEEQYF
DNA: TGTGCCAGAAGCCCTCCCGGTGGGCAGGCCGAGGAGGAGCAGTACTTC

size: -
J: TRBJ1-1
V: TRBV4-3
D: -
CDR3: CASSQGRGGSTEAFF
DNA: TGCGCCAGCAGCCAAGGTCGGGGAGGGAGCACTGAAGCTTTCTTT